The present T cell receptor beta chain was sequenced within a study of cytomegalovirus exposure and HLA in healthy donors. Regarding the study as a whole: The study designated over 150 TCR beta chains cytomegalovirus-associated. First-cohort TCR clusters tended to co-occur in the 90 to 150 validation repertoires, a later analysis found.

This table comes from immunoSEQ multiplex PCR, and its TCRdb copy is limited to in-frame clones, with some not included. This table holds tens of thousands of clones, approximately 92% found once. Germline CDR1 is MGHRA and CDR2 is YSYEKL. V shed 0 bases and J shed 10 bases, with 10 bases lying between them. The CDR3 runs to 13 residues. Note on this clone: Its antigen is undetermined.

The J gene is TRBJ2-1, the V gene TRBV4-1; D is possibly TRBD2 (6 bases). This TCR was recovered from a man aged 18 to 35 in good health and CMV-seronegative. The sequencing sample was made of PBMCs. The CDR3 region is CASSQDPAGEQFF. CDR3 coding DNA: TGCGCCAGCAGCCAAGATCCCGCGGGAGAGCAGTTCTTC.